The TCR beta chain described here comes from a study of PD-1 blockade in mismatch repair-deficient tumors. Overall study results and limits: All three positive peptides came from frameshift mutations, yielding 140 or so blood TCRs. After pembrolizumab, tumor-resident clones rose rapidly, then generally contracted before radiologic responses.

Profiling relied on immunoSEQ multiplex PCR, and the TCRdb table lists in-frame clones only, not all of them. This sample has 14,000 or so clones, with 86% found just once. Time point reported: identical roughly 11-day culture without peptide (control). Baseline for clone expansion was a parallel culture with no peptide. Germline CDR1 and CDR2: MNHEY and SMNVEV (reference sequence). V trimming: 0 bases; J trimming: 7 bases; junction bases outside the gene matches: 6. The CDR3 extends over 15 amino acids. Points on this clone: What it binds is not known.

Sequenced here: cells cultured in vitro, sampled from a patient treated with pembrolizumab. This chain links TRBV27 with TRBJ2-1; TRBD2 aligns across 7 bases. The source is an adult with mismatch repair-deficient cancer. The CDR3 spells CASSLSGGNWNEQFF. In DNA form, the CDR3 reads TGTGCCAGCAGTTTATCGGGGGGGAATTGGAATGAGCAGTTCTTC.